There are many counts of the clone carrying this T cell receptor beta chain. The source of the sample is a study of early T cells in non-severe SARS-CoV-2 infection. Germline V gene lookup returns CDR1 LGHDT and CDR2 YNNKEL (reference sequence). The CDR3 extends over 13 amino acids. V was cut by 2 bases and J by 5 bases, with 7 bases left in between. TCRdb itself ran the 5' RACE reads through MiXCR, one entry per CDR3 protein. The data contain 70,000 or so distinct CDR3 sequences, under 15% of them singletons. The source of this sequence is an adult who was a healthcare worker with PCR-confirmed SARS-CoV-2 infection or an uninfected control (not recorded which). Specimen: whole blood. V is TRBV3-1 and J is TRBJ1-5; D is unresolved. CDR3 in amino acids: CASSQSGYQPQHF. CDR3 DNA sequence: TGTGCCAGCAGCCAATCCGGTTATCAGCCCCAGCATTTT. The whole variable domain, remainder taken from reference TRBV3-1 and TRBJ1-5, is DTAVSQTPKYLVTQMGNDKSIKCEQNLGHDTMYWYKQDSKKFLKIMFSYNNKELIINETVPNRFSPKSPDKAHLNLHINSLELGDSAVYFCASSQSGYQPQHFGDGTRLSIL.